The present TCR beta chain was sequenced within a study of metastatic and nonmetastatic thyroid tumors (dated by TCRdb to 2018 to 2021). Notes on the research overall: Repertoires were compared across peripheral blood and tumor or nodule tissue samples from malignant and benign thyroid patients. Here is what the overall study found, with its caveats: In both blood and tumor samples, TCR beta diversity was reported to be significantly higher in malignant tumors than in benign nodules.

Before undergoing thyroid surgery, none of the patients had been given any kind of treatment. The study retrospectively analysed patient clinical samples collected from about 2012 to 2019 using T-cell receptor beta sequencing. Many counts were recorded for this clone. No cognate antigen has been identified for it. A much bigger clone sits one base away, suggesting this may be a read error. Distinct nucleotide sequences in the sample also encode this CDR3. Inclusive of the bounding cysteine and phenylalanine, the CDR3 is 11 residues long. The CDR3 DNA has 33 bases and is translated from base 1. In the germline V gene (reference sequence), CDR1 corresponds to DFQATT and CDR2 to SNEGSKA. The library was built by means of PCR. These reads were obtained on an Illumina HiSeq 4000. High-throughput sequencing was used to profile the CDR3 region of the TCR beta-chain in every patient. On the study's bioinformatics: Drawing on CDR3 differences between clinicopathological groups, the researchers built a classifier meant to tell apart patients with distant-metastatic papillary thyroid cancer. Repertoire diversity was assessed with the Shannon index, and tumor-blood repertoire similarity with the Morisita-Horn index. In TCRdb, the public reads were trimmed at Q25 with fastp and aligned with MiXCR, with productive beta chains retained. These V and J calls rely on TCRdb rather than the paper's analysis. The sample has 40,000 to 45,000 clones on record, about 3.3% of them singletons. The ten top clones hold 10% of the sample.

The receptor's source is a female donor with papillary thyroid cancer or a benign thyroid nodule (not recorded which). Some clones in this sample may be carry-over from other donors' samples. Sequencing used blood. The sequence links TRBV20-1 to TRBJ2-7, with an unclear D gene assignment. The CDR3 sequence is CSARESYEQYF. Read as DNA, the sequence is TGCAGTGCTAGAGAGTCCTATGAGCAGTACTTC.